A single TCR beta chain is shown here with its context. Produced via immunoSEQ multiplex PCR; TCRdb's table is partial and in-frame only. The table has some 130,000 clones, roughly 88% seen once. This specimen belongs to a study of blood T cell repertoires in COVID-19. The V end was cut by 4 bases, the J end by 4 bases, with 14 bases between. Germline values: CDR1 SGHRS, CDR2 YFSETQ. This CDR3 comprises 14 residues. All recovered Cohort 3 donors got two negative PCRs, got clearance, or saw symptom resolution. The sample was PBMCs or T cells enriched from blood (not recorded which). The source of this sequence is a man over 45 who had recovered from COVID-19. The rearrangement links TRBV5-1 to TRBJ2-5, with D perhaps TRBD1 (6 bases). The DNA for the CDR3 is TGCGCCAGCAGCCCCCAGGGGAGTGGAGAGACCCAGTACTTC. Protein: CASSPQGSGETQYF.